These 24 T cell receptor beta chains share one sample of origin, sequenced in a study of T-cell reconstitution after alpha-beta-depleted transplantation in children. It was with unique molecular identifiers that the TCRbeta library was prepared. TCRdb re-derived calls from the PCR reads in MiXCR, one entry per CDR3 protein. The sample has approximately 85,000 distinct CDR3 sequences, 13% to 15% seen once. This material consisted of PBMCs, mostly from graft donor cells, taken 180 days after TCRalphabeta/CD19-depleted stem cell transplant. Source of these receptors: a male patient aged 2-15 years who had a stem cell transplant for acute lymphoblastic leukemia, so the T cells may come from the graft donor.

This clonotype turned up a few times. This chain links TRBV7-2 with TRBJ1-5; D unclear. The ends were cut back, 5 bases at V and 0 bases at J, with 8 bases in the middle. The germline gives CDR1 SGHTA, CDR2 FQGNSA. This CDR3 contains 14 residues. This CDR3 reads CASSLRDSNQPQHF. For the CDR3, the DNA is TGTGCCAGCAGCCTTAGAGATAGCAATCAGCCCCAGCATTTT.

The CDR3 here is CSVGGRDGSGSREQFF. In DNA, the CDR3 is TGCAGCGTTGGGGGGCGGGACGGGTCGGGGTCTAGGGAGCAGTTCTTC. The gene calls are TRBV29-1 and TRBJ2-1; possibly TRBD1 or TRBD2 for D (6 bases each). The length of the CDR3 is 16 residues. V lost 4 bases to trimming and J lost 10 bases, with 26 bases between them. The germline gives CDR1 SQVTM, CDR2 ANQGSEA.

This clonotype was detected many times. The V and J genes are TRBV12-3 or TRBV12-4 and TRBJ2-7; TRBD2 agrees at 7 bases. This CDR3 has 16 residues. The junction had 11 bases not matched to a gene; V was cut back by 6 bases and J by 0 bases. CDR3 loop: CASSNGLVGSSYEQYF. In nucleotides, the CDR3 is TGTGCCAGCAGCAACGGACTAGTAGGATCCTCCTACGAGCAGTACTTC.

V usage is TRBV5-1 and J usage is TRBJ2-4; the match to TRBD2 covers 13 bases. J was trimmed by 0 bases and V by 0 bases; bases with no gene match: 15. Germline V lookup: CDR1 SGHRS, CDR2 YFSETQ. CDR3 size: 22 residues. This chain's CDR3 is CASSLDSGTSGKAFVAKNIQYF. CDR3 coding DNA: TGCGCCAGCAGCTTGGACTCCGGGACTAGCGGGAAGGCTTTCGTAGCCAAAAACATTCAGTACTTC.

This clonotype came up a few times. This sequence joins TRBV12-3 or TRBV12-4 and TRBJ2-2, with D possibly matching TRBD1 (6 bases). The V and J ends lost 5 bases and 3 bases respectively, with 10 bases between them. The CDR3 consists of 14 residues. The CDR3 loop is CASSTGHDTGELFF. The CDR3 DNA sequence: TGTGCCAGCAGTACGGGACACGACACCGGGGAGCTGTTTTTT.

This clonotype was picked up many times. V gene TRBV7-9 combines with J gene TRBJ1-1, with D possibly being TRBD1 (6 bases). CDR1 and CDR2 (germline): SEHNR, FQNEAQ (reference sequence). The V end was cut by 6 bases, the J end by 1 base, with 12 bases between. This CDR3 is built from 14 residues. In DNA form, the CDR3 reads TGTGCCAGCAGATCCACGACAGGGAACACTGAAGCTTTCTTT. Translation gives CASRSTTGNTEAFF.

The V and J genes are TRBV7-9 and TRBJ2-7, with 9 bases lining up with TRBD1. V was clipped by 6 bases and J by 4 bases; unmatched bases: 4. Germline CDR1 reads SEHNR; CDR2 reads FQNEAQ (reference sequence). The CDR3 sequence is 13 residues long. The CDR3 here is CASRGQGSYEQYF. CDR3 sequence (DNA): TGTGCCAGCAGGGGACAGGGTTCTTACGAGCAGTACTTC.

The chain employs TRBV18 and TRBJ2-7, with 9 bases aligning to TRBD1. Germline V gives CDR1 KGHSH, CDR2 LQKENI. This CDR3 comprises 16 residues. With 2 bases clipped from V and 2 bases from J, the junction kept 7 bases outside the gene matches. CDR3 nucleotide sequence: TGTGCCAGCTCACCAATGTTACAGGGGGCCGCCTACGAGCAGTACTTC. It codes for CASSPMLQGAAYEQYF.

This clonotype was counted only a few times. The V gene is TRBV12-3 or TRBV12-4, the J gene TRBJ2-1; D possibly corresponds to TRBD2 (5 bases). The CDR3 is made up of 14 amino acids. V was trimmed by 6 bases and J by 2 bases, leaving 11 bases between them. CDR3 DNA sequence: TGTGCCAGCAGGTACACCGGGGCCTACAATGAGCAGTTCTTC. Its translation: CASRYTGAYNEQFF.

The chain has TRBV28 and TRBJ2-7; TRBD1 matches 7 bases. The CDR3 is made up of 17 amino acids. CDR1 and CDR2 from the germline V gene are MDHEN and SYDVKM. V shed 5 bases, J shed 3 bases, and the junction held 16 bases outside the gene matches. The CDR3 reads CASSPRDSFVWGYEQYF. The CDR3 coding sequence is TGTGCCAGCAGTCCCCGGGACAGCTTCGTATGGGGCTACGAGCAGTACTTC.

The CDR3 here is CAIRRGTGKETQYF. In DNA form, the CDR3 reads TGTGCCATCAGGCGGGGGACAGGGAAAGAGACCCAGTACTTC. The chain combines TRBV10-3 with TRBJ2-5, with 9 positions matching TRBD1. V trimming: 6 bases; J trimming: 3 bases; junction bases outside the gene matches: 5. CDR3 length equals 14 residues. Germline V lookup: CDR1 ENHRY, CDR2 SYGVKD.

By frequency in the sample, this clonotype is medium-sized. The rearrangement joins TRBV7-2 to TRBJ2-5, with D unresolved. CDR1 SGHTA and CDR2 FQGNSA come from the germline V gene. The V end was cut by 0 bases, the J end by 5 bases, with 4 bases between. This CDR3 contains 12 residues. DNA of the CDR3: TGTGCCAGCAGCTTAGCAGGGGAGACCCAGTACTTC. This translates into CASSLAGETQYF.

About this clonotype: A much larger clone lies a single base off, so this may be a read error. This chain links TRBV5-1 with TRBJ2-7; D is possibly TRBD2 (5 bases). The germline V gene encodes CDR1 SGHRS and CDR2 YFSETQ. CDR3 length equals 15 residues. Deletions cut 1 base from V and 6 bases from J, with 17 bases between. This chain's CDR3 is CASSLIRLAFSEQYF. As DNA, the CDR3 is TGCGCCAGCAGCTTGATTCGGCTAGCATTCTCCGAGCAGTACTTC.

This clonotype was seen only a few times. The chain carries TRBV4-3 and TRBJ2-5; 9 positions agree with TRBD2. V trimming: 0 bases; J trimming: 2 bases; junction bases outside the gene matches: 7. The length of the CDR3 is 17 residues. The germline V gene encodes CDR1 LGHNA and CDR2 YSLEER. Here the CDR3 DNA reads TGCGCCAGCAGCCAAGATCTGAGCGGGGGGCTACAAGAGACCCAGTACTTC. This sequence encodes CASSQDLSGGLQETQYF.

In this sample, this clonotype turned up a few times. This rearrangement joins TRBV4-2 to TRBJ1-5, with D unresolved. The CDR3 is 16 residues long. The germline V and J ends were trimmed by 3 bases and 5 bases, with 17 bases remaining between them. Germline loops: CDR1 LGHNA, CDR2 YNFKEQ. Here the CDR3 DNA reads TGTGCCAGCAGCCACGTTGGAGATCGGATCCATCAGCCCCAGCATTTT. The encoded protein is CASSHVGDRIHQPQHF.

This clonotype was detected many times. The chain has TRBV6-1 and TRBJ1-2; tentative D call: TRBD1 (6 bases). Trimming took off 7 bases at V and 8 bases at J, with 20 bases between the two ends. Per the germline V gene, CDR1 is MNHNS and CDR2 is SASEGT. The CDR3 extends over 14 amino acids. The CDR3 sequence is CASTPRGGAKGYTF. CDR3 bases: TGTGCCAGCACCCCGCGGGGGGGCGCGAAAGGCTACACCTTC.

The CDR3 DNA is TGCGCCAGCAGCCAAGTTCTCGGGGGACAGGGAAACGAGCAGTACTTC. Its translation is CASSQVLGGQGNEQYF. The chain employs TRBV4-3 and TRBJ2-7; 9 bases are shared with TRBD1. The CDR3 has 16 amino acids. Germline values: CDR1 LGHNA, CDR2 YSLEER. Trimming took 1 base from V and 5 from J; bases not matched to a gene: 9.

The V gene is TRBV7-2, the J gene TRBJ2-7; D gene ambiguous. The germline V gene encodes CDR1 SGHTA and CDR2 FQGNSA. The CDR3 totals 14 residues. Trimming removed 5 bases at V and 2 bases at J, with 13 bases between. This CDR3 reads CASSNLGQPYEQYF. The CDR3 DNA follows: TGTGCCAGCAGCAACCTTGGGCAGCCCTACGAGCAGTACTTC.

The chain recombines TRBV5-1 with TRBJ2-5; 13 bases map to TRBD2. This CDR3 is 17 amino acids long. Germline CDR1 and CDR2: SGHRS and YFSETQ. The J segment lost 1 base and the V segment lost 3 bases, leaving 6 bases of the junction unmatched. The CDR3 DNA reads TGCGCCAGCAGCTACCGGGGACTAGCGGGGTTCCAAGAGACCCAGTACTTC. Translating it yields CASSYRGLAGFQETQYF. The full variable domain, with the rest looked up from reference TRBV5-1 and TRBJ2-5, is KAGVTQTPRYLIKTRGQQVTLSCSPISGHRSVSWYQQTPGQGLQFLFEYFSETQRNKGNFPGRFSGRQFSNSRSEMNVSTLELGDSALYLCASSYRGLAGFQETQYFGPGTRLLVL.

This clonotype has a handful of counts. The chain uses TRBV20-1 and TRBJ2-3; D not resolved. Germline V gives CDR1 DFQATT, CDR2 SNEGSKA (reference sequence). V was pared by 8 bases and J by 3 bases, with 12 bases between. This CDR3 is 12 amino acids long. The CDR3 loop reads CSYGLYTDTQYF. Written as DNA, the CDR3 is TGCAGTTACGGGTTGTATACAGATACGCAGTATTTT.

The chain links TRBV28 to TRBJ2-7; D possibly matches TRBD1 or TRBD2 (5 bases each). Germline V lookup: CDR1 MDHEN, CDR2 SYDVKM. V lost 6 bases and J lost 5, with 17 bases in between. There are 14 residues in the CDR3. The CDR3 DNA reads TGTGCCAGCAGCGCCCCAGGGACCCCGGACGAGCAGTACTTC. It translates to CASSAPGTPDEQYF.

This clonotype was counted many times. V is TRBV20-1 and J is TRBJ2-5; 9 nucleotides align to TRBD2. J gave up 5 bases and V 3 bases, and 1 base lay outside the gene matches. This CDR3 region has 12 residues. Germline CDR1 is DFQATT and CDR2 is SNEGSKA (reference sequence). CDR3 sequence: CSASLAGETQYF. As DNA, the CDR3 is TGCAGTGCTAGTCTAGCGGGGGAGACCCAGTACTTC.

The chain combines TRBV27 with TRBJ2-7, with unresolved D. Germline values: CDR1 MNHEY, CDR2 SMNVEV (reference sequence). The CDR3 is made up of 14 amino acids. V dropped 3 bases and J dropped 6 bases, with 15 bases sitting between them. CDR3 region: CASSFDGPLGEQYF. CDR3 sequence (DNA): TGTGCCAGCAGTTTCGACGGCCCGTTAGGCGAGCAGTACTTC.

This clonotype was counted only a few times. CDR3 nucleotides: TGTGCCAGCAGCCCCTGGGGGACAGGATCCGAGCAGTACTTC. Its translation is CASSPWGTGSEQYF. The V and J genes are TRBV5-5 and TRBJ2-7; 8 nucleotides match TRBD1. The CDR3 is 14 residues long. CDR1 and CDR2 (germline): SGHKS, YYEKEE (reference sequence). V lost 4 bases, J lost 6 bases, and 9 bases stayed unmatched.